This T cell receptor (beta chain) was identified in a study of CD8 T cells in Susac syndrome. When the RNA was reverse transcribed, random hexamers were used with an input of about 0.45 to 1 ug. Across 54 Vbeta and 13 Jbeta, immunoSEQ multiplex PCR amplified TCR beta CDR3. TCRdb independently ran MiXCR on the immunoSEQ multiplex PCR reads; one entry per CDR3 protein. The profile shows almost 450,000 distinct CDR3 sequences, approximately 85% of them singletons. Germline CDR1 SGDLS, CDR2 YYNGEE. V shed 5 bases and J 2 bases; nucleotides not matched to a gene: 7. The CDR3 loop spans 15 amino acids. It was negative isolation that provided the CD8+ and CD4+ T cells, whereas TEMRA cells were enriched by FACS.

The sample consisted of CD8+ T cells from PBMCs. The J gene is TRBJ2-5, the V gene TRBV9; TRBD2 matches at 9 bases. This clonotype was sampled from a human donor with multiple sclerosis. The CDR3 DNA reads TGTGCCAGCAGTGTTAGCGGGGGCCTTCAAGAGACCCAGTACTTC. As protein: CASSVSGGLQETQYF.